This T cell receptor (beta chain) was documented in a study of shared clonotypes between healthy human individuals. TCRdb's table, derived via immunoSEQ multiplex PCR, lists solely in-frame clones and lacks some. Altogether some 2.4 million clones are present, roughly 93% being singletons, with the ten largest covering roughly 0.36%. The CDR3 has 13 residues. Germline CDR1 reads MGHDK; CDR2 reads SYGVNS. V lost 8 bases, J lost 2 bases, and 11 bases lay in between. Sequenced: naive CD4+ T cells from PBMCs. This sample's subset: CD45RA+ positively selected. The chain carries TRBV25-1 and TRBJ2-3; either TRBD1 or TRBD2 may supply D (5 bases each). The origin of this receptor is a young man in good health. Some clones in this sample may be carry-over from other donors' samples. The CDR3 protein is CASSGTATDTQYF. CDR3 nucleotides: TGTGCCAGCTCCGGGACGGCCACAGATACGCAGTATTTT.